This T cell receptor (beta chain) was captured in a study of blood T cell repertoires in COVID-19. Study overall: The United States, Italy and Spain provided the acute and convalescent COVID-19 samples.

Authors' methods: Cell counts per sample came from amplifying reference gene primers. The method was immunoSEQ multiplex PCR; TCRdb's version includes in-frame clones alone and lacks a portion of them. V and J calls and clone size come straight from that table; D and trimming were deduced from the DNA. This sample has about 140,000 clones; about 85% occur once, and the top ten carry 2.5%. V lost 10 bases to trimming and J lost 1 base; unmatched junction nucleotides: 15. The germline V gene has CDR1 SNHLY and CDR2 FYNNEI. The CDR3 spans 17 residues. Seattle patients were enrolled while actively infected and followed longitudinally.

The sequence derives from a human donor with COVID-19, enrolled during active disease. The donor label of this sample is uncertain. The chain combines TRBV2 with TRBJ2-5; TRBD2 matches at 10 bases. Sequences were obtained from peripheral blood. This CDR3 is CATSNDGIAGGQETQYF. CDR3 sequence (DNA): TGTGCCACCTCTAATGATGGTATAGCGGGAGGCCAAGAGACCCAGTACTTC.